One sample yielded the 4 T cell receptor beta chains listed below, sequenced in a study of Ad26.COV2.S vaccination and SARS-CoV-2 variants. As to treatment: around 19 received Ad26.COV2.S at low or high dose, single or two shots; roughly five received placebo; per-sample allocation not given. The samples were gathered on day 63 after the first injection of vaccine or placebo. Generated by immunoSEQ multiplex PCR, the TCRdb table keeps only in-frame clones and is missing some. The data show roughly 300,000 clones, about 88% seen once. Sequencing was performed on peripheral blood, taken in a trial of Ad26.COV2.S vaccine versus placebo. These TCRs come from a person aged 18-65 years who received the Ad26.COV2.S COVID-19 vaccine or a placebo.

The V gene is TRBV5-4, the J gene TRBJ1-2; 12 bases fit TRBD1. V was clipped by 1 base and J by 7 bases; unmatched bases: 5. The CDR3 totals 15 residues. Per germline, CDR1 SGHNT and CDR2 YYREEE (reference sequence). CDR3 sequence reads: CASSLRDRGLGGYTF. In nucleotides, the CDR3 is TGTGCCAGCAGCTTGCGGGACAGGGGGCTCGGTGGCTACACCTTC.

The rearrangement joins TRBV19 to TRBJ2-5, with 8 bases aligning to TRBD2. The V gene end was trimmed by 3 bases and the J gene end by 5 bases; junction bases not matched to a gene: 11. The CDR3 contains 16 residues. The V gene's germline CDR1 is LNHDA and CDR2 SQIVND (reference sequence). This CDR3 reads CASSMGTRGREETQYF. The CDR3 nucleotides read TGTGCCAGTAGTATGGGGACTAGAGGGCGGGAGGAGACCCAGTACTTC.

The V and J genes are TRBV9 and TRBJ1-3, with a tentative D call TRBD1 (6 bases). The germline gives CDR1 SGDLS, CDR2 YYNGEE. This CDR3 has 16 amino acids. V was pared by 7 bases and J by 0 bases, with 17 bases between. CDR3 sequence: CASGPGTPSSGNTIYF. The CDR3 DNA reads as TGTGCCAGCGGTCCTGGGACACCTAGCTCTGGAAACACCATATATTTT.

The chain combines TRBV2 with TRBJ1-6, with 8 nucleotides matching TRBD1. V trimming: 6 bases; J trimming: 5 bases; junction bases outside the gene matches: 9. CDR1 is SNHLY and CDR2 is FYNNEI in the germline V gene. The CDR3 loop spans 16 amino acids. Here the CDR3 DNA reads TGTGCCAGCAGCGCCGGGACAGGAGCCGATAATTCACCCCTCCACTTT. Amino acids: CASSAGTGADNSPLHF. The variable domain in full, with the rest retrieved from reference TRBV2 and TRBJ1-6, is EPEVTQTPSHQVTQMGQEVILRCVPISNHLYFYWYRQILGQKVEFLVSFYNNEISEKSEIFDDQFSVERPDGSNFTLKIRSTKLEDSAMYFCASSAGTGADNSPLHFGNGTRLTVT.